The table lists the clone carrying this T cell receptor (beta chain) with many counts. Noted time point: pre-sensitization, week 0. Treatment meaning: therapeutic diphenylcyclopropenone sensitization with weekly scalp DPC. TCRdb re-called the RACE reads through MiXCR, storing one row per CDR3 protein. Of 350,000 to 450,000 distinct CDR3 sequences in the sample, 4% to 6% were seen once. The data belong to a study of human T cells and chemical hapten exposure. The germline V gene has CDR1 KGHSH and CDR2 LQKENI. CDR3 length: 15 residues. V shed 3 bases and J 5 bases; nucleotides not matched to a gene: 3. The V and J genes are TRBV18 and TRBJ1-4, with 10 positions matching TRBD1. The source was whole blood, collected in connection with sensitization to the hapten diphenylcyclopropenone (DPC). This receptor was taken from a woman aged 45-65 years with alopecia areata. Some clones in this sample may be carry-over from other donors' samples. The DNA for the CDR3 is TGTGCCAGCTCACCTGGGACAGGGGCGAATGAAAAACTGTTTTTT. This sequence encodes CASSPGTGANEKLFF. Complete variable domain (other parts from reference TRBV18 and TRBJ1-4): NAGVMQNPRHLVRRRGQEARLRCSPMKGHSHVYWYRQLPEEGLKFMVYLQKENIIDESGMPKERFSAEFPKEGPSILRIQQVVRGDSAAYFCASSPGTGANEKLFFGSGTQLSVL.